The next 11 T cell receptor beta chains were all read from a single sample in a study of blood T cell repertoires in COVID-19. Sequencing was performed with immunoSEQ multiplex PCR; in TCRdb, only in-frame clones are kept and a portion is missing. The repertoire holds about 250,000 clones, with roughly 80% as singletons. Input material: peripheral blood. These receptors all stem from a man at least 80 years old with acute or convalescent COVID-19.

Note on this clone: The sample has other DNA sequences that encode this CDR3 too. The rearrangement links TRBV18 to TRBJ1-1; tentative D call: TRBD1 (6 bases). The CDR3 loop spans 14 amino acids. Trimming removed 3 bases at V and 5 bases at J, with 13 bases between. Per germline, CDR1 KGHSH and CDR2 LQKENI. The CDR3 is CASSPGGARTEAFF. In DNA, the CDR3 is TGTGCCAGCTCACCTGGGGGGGCGCGAACTGAAGCTTTCTTT.

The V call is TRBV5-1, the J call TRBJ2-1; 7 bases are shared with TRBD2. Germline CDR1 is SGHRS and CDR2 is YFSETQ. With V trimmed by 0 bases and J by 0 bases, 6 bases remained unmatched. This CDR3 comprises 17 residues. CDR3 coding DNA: TGCGCCAGCAGCTTGGTGCCAGCGGGATTCTCCTACAATGAGCAGTTCTTC. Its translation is CASSLVPAGFSYNEQFF.

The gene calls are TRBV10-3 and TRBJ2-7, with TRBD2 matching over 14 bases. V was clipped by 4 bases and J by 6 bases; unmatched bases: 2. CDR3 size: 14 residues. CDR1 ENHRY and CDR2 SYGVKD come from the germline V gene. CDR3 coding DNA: TGTGCCATCAGTGCGGGGACTAGCGGGAGCGAGCAGTACTTC. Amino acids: CAISAGTSGSEQYF.

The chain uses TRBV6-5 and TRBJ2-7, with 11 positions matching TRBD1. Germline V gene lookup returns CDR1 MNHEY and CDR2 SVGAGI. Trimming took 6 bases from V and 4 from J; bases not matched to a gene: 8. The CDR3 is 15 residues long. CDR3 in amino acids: CASSGQGAIPYEQYF. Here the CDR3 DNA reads TGTGCCAGCAGCGGACAGGGGGCAATTCCTTACGAGCAGTACTTC.

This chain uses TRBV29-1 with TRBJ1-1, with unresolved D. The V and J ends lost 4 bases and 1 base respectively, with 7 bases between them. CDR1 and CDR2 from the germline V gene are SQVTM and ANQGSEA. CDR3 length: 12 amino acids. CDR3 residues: CSVGAPNTEAFF. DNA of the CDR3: TGCAGCGTTGGGGCTCCGAACACTGAAGCTTTCTTT.

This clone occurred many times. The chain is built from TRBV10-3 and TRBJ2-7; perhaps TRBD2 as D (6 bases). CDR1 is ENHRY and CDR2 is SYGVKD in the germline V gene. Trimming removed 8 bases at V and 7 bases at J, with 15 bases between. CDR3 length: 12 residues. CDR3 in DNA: TGTGCCATCCTCGGACTCAGCGGGGAGCAGTACTTC. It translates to CAILGLSGEQYF.

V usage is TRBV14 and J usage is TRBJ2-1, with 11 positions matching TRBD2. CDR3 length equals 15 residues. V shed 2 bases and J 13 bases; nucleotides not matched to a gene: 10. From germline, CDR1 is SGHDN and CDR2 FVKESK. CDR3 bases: TGTGCCAGCAGCCAATTAGGTCTAGCGGGAGGAGGACAGTTCTTC. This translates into CASSQLGLAGGGQFF.

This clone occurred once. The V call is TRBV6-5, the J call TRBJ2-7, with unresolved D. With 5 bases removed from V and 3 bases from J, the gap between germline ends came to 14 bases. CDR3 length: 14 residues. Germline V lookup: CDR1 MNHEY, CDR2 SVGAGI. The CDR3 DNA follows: TGTGCCAGCAGTCAACCCCCTCTGAGCTACGAGCAGTACTTC. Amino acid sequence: CASSQPPLSYEQYF.

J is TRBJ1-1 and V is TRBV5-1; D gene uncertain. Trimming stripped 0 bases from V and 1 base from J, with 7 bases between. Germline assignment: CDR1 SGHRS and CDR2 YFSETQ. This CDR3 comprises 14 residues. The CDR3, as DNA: TGCGCCAGCAGCTTGGGGGCTGCGAACACTGAAGCTTTCTTT. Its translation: CASSLGAANTEAFF.

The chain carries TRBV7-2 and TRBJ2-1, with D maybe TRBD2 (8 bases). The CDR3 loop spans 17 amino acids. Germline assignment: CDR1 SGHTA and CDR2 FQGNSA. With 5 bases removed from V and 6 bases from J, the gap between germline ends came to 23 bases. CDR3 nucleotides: TGTGCCAGCAGCCCGACAGGGAGGGCTAGCGGGCTCAATGAGCAGTTCTTC. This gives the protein CASSPTGRASGLNEQFF.

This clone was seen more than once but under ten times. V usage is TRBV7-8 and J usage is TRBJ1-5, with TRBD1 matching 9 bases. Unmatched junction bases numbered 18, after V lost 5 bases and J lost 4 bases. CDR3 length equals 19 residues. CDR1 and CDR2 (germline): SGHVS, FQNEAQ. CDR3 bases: TGTGCCAGCAGCCCAACGCCGGGACAGGGCTGGTCTCTGAATCAGCCCCAGCATTTT. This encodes CASSPTPGQGWSLNQPQHF.